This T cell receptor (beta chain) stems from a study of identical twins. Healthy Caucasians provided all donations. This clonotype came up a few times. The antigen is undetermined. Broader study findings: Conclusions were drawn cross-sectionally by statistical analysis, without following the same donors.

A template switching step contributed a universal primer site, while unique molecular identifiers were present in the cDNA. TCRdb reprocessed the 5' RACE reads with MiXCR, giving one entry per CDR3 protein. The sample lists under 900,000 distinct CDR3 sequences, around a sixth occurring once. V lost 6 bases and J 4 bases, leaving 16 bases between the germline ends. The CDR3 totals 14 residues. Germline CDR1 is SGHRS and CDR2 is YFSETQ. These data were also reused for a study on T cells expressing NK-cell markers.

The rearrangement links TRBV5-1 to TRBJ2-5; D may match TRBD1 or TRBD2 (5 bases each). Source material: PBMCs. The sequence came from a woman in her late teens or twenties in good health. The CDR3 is CASISGRGGETQYF. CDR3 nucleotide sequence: TGCGCCAGCATCTCTGGACGGGGCGGAGAGACCCAGTACTTC. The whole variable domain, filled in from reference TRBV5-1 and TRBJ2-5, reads KAGVTQTPRYLIKTRGQQVTLSCSPISGHRSVSWYQQTPGQGLQFLFEYFSETQRNKGNFPGRFSGRQFSNSRSEMNVSTLELGDSALYLCASISGRGGETQYFGPGTRLLVL.